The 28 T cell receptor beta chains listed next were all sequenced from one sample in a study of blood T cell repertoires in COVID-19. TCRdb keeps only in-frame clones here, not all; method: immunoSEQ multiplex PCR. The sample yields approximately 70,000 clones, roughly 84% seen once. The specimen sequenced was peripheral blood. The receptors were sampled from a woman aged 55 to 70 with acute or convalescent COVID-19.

The CDR3 region has the DNA TGTGCCAGCAGCTTGGACAGGGGGATAATGTCTGGGGCCAACGTCCTGACTTTC. Translated: CASSLDRGIMSGANVLTF. The chain joins TRBV5-6 to TRBJ2-6; 8 positions agree with TRBD1. V shed 0 bases, J shed 1 base, and the junction held 6 bases outside the gene matches. CDR3 length: 18 amino acids. Germline loops: CDR1 SGHDT, CDR2 YYEEEE.

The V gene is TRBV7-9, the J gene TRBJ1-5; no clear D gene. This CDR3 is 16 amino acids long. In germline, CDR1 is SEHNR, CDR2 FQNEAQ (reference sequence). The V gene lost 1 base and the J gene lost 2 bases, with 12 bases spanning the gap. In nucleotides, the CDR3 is TGTGCCAGCAGCTTAGATTTGGGTGGAGGCAATCAGCCCCAGCATTTT. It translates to CASSLDLGGGNQPQHF.

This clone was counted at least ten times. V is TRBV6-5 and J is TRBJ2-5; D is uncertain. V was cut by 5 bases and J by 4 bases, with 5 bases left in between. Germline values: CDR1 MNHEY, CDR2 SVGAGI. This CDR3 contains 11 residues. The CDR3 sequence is CASSTGETQYF. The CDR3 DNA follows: TGTGCCAGCAGTACGGGAGAGACCCAGTACTTC.

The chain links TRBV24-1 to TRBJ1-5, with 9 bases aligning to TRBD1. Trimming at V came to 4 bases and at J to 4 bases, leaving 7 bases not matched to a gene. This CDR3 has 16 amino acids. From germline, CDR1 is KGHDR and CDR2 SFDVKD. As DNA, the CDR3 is TGTGCCACCAGTGACCCCAGACAGGGGGGAAATCAGCCCCAGCATTTT. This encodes CATSDPRQGGNQPQHF.

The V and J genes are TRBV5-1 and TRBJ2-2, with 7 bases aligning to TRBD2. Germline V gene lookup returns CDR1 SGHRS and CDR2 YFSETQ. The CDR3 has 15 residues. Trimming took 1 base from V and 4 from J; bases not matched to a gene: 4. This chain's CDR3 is CASSLPSGVTGELFF. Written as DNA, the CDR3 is TGCGCCAGCAGCTTGCCTAGCGGTGTCACCGGGGAGCTGTTTTTT.

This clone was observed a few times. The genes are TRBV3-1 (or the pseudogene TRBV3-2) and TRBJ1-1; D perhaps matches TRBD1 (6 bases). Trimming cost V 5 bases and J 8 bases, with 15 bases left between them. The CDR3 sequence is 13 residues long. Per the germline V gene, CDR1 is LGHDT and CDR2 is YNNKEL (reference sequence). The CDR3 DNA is TGTGCCAGCAGCGTACCGCCCGGGACAGAAGCTTTCTTT. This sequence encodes CASSVPPGTEAFF.

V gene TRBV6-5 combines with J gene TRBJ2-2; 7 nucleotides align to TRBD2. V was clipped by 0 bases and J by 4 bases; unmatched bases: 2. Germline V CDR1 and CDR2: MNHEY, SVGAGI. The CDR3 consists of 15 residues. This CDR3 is CASSYSTSATGELFF. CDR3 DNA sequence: TGTGCCAGCAGTTACTCCACTAGCGCCACCGGGGAGCTGTTTTTT.

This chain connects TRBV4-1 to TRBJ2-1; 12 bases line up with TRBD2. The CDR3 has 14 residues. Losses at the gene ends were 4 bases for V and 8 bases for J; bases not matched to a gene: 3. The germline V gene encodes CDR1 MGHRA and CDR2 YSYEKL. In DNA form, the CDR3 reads TGCGCCAGCAGCCCGACTAGCGGGGGATATGAGCAGTTCTTC. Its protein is CASSPTSGGYEQFF.

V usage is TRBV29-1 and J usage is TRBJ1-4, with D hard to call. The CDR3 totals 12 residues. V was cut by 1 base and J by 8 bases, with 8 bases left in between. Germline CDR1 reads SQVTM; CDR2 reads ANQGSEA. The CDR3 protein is CSVEVAGEKLFF. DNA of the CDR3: TGCAGCGTTGAAGTAGCGGGCGAAAAACTGTTTTTT. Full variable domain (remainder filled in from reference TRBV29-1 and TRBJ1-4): SAVISQKPSRDICQRGTSLTIQCQVDSQVTMMFWYRQQPGQSLTLIATANQGSEATYESGFVIDKFPISRPNLTFSTLTVSNMSPEDSSIYLCSVEVAGEKLFFGSGTQLSVL.

CDR3 residues: CAISDGGRLSPLHF. CDR3 nucleotides: TGTGCCATCAGTGACGGGGGGCGTCTTTCACCCCTCCACTTT. The chain couples TRBV10-3 to TRBJ1-6; D is perhaps TRBD1 (6 bases). CDR3 length equals 14 residues. V gave up 3 bases and J gave up 9 bases, with 12 bases separating them. CDR1 and CDR2 (germline): ENHRY, SYGVKD.

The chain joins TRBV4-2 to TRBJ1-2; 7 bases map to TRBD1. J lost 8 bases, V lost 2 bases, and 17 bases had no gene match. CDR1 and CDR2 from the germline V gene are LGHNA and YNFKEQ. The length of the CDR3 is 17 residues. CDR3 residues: CASSQRLLTGTVQGYTF. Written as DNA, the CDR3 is TGTGCCAGCAGCCAACGGCTATTGACAGGGACAGTACAGGGCTACACCTTC.

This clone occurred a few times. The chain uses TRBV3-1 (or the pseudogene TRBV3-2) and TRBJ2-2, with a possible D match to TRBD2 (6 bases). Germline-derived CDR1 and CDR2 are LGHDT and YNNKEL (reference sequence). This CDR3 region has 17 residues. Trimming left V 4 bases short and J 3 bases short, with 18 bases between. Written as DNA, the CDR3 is TGTGCCAGCAGCCTCCTACTCAGACTAGGGGACACCGGGGAGCTGTTTTTT. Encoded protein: CASSLLLRLGDTGELFF.

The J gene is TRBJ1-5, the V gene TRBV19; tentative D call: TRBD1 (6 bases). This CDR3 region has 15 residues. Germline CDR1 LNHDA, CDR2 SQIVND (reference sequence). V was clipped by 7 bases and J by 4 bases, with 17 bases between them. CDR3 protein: CASNGDIRPNQPQHF. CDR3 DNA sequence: TGTGCCAGTAATGGGGACATCAGGCCGAATCAGCCCCAGCATTTT.

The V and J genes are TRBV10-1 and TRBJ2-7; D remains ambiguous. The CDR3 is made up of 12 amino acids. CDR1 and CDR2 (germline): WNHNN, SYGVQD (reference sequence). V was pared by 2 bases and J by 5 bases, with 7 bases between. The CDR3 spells CASSENFNEQYF. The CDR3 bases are TGCGCCAGCAGTGAGAATTTCAACGAGCAGTACTTC.

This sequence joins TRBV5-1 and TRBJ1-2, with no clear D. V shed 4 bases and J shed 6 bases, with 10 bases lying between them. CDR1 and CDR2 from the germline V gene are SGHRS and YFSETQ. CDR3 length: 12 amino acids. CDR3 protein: CASSATLDGYTF. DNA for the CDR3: TGCGCCAGCAGCGCGACATTAGATGGCTACACCTTC.

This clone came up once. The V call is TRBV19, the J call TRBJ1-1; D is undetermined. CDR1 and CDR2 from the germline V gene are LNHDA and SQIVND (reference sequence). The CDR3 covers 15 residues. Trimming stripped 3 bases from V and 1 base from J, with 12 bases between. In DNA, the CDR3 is TGTGCCAGTAGTATTACTGCCGGTCCGAACACTGAAGCTTTCTTT. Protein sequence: CASSITAGPNTEAFF.

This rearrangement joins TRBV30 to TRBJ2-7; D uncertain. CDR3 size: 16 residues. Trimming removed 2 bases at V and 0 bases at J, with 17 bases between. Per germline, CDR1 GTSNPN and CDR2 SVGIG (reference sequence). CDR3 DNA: TGTGCCTGGAGTCGGTCGGTTGAGGTGATCTCCTACGAGCAGTACTTC. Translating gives CAWSRSVEVISYEQYF.

CDR3 sequence: CASSEAPFAAGVDTQYF. CDR3 DNA: TGTGCCAGCAGTGAAGCTCCCTTCGCAGCGGGGGTAGATACGCAGTATTTT. The rearrangement uses TRBV2 and TRBJ2-3; 8 positions match TRBD2. CDR3 length: 17 amino acids. J was trimmed by 5 bases and V by 0 bases; bases with no gene match: 10. Germline lookup yields CDR1 SNHLY and CDR2 FYNNEI.

The CDR3 loop is CASSQQISNQPQHF. CDR3 in DNA: TGTGCCAGCAGCCAACAAATTAGCAATCAGCCCCAGCATTTT. This sequence joins TRBV3-1 (or the pseudogene TRBV3-2) and TRBJ1-5; D is unresolved. Germline assignment: CDR1 LGHDT and CDR2 YNNKEL (reference sequence). V was pared by 2 bases and J by 0 bases, with 5 bases between. The CDR3 loop spans 14 amino acids.

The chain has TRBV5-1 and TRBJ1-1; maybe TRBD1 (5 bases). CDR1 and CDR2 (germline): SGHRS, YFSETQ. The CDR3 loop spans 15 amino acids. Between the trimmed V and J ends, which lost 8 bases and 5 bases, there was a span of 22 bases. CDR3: CASMSGGGTGTEAFF. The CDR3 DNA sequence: TGCGCCAGTATGTCCGGCGGGGGGACTGGGACTGAAGCTTTCTTT.

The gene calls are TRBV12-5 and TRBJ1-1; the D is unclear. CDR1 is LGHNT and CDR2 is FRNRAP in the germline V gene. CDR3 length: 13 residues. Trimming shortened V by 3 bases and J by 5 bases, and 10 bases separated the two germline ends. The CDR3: CASGLSVWTEAFF. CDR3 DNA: TGTGCTAGTGGTTTATCGGTCTGGACTGAAGCTTTCTTT.

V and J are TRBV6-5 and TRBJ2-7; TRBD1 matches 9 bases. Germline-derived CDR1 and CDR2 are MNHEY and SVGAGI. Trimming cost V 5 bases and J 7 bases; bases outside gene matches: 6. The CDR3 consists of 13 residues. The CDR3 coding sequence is TGTGCCAGCAGTCGAGGGACAGGGAAAGAGCAGTACTTC. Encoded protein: CASSRGTGKEQYF.

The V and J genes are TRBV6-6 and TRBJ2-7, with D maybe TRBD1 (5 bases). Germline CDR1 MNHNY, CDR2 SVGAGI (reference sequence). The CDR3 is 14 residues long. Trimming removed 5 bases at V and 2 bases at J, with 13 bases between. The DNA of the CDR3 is TGTGCCAGCAGTAAGACAGTTGAACCCTACGAGCAGTACTTC. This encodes CASSKTVEPYEQYF.

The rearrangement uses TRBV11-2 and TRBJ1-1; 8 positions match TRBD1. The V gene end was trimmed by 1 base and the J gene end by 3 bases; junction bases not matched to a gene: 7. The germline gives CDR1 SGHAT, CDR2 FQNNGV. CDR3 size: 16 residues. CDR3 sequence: CASSLGRPTGDTEAFF. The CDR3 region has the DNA TGTGCCAGCAGCTTAGGTCGCCCGACAGGGGACACTGAAGCTTTCTTT.

The CDR3 sequence: CASSVESRSYNEQFF. CDR3 sequence (DNA): TGTGCCAGCAGCGTAGAGAGTAGGAGCTACAATGAGCAGTTCTTC. This chain joins TRBV9 and TRBJ2-1; D gene ambiguous. Trimming shortened V by 0 bases and J by 3 bases, and 10 bases separated the two germline ends. The germline CDR1 and CDR2 sequences are SGDLS and YYNGEE. The CDR3 is 15 amino acids.

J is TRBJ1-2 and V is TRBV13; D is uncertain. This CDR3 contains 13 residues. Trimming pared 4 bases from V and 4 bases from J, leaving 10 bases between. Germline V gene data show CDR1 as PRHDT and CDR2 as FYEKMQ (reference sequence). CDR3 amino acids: CASSSDGFYGYTF. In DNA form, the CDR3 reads TGTGCCAGCAGCTCCGACGGGTTCTATGGCTACACCTTC.

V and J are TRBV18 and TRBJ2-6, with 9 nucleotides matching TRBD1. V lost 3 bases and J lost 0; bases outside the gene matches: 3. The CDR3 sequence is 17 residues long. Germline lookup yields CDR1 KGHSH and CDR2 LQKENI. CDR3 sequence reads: CASSPRTGDSGANVLTF. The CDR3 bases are TGTGCCAGCTCACCTCGGACAGGGGACTCTGGGGCCAACGTCCTGACTTTC. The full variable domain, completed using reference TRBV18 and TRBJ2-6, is NAGVMQNPRHLVRRRGQEARLRCSPMKGHSHVYWYRQLPEEGLKFMVYLQKENIIDESGMPKERFSAEFPKEGPSILRIQQVVRGDSAAYFCASSPRTGDSGANVLTFGAGSRLTVL.

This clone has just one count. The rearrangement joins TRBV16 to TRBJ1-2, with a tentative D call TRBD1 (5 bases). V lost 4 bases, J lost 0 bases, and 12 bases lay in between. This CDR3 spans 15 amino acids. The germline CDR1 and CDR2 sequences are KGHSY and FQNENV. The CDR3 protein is CASSPRGGANYGYTF. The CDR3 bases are TGTGCCAGCAGCCCCCGGGGGGGAGCTAACTATGGCTACACCTTC.